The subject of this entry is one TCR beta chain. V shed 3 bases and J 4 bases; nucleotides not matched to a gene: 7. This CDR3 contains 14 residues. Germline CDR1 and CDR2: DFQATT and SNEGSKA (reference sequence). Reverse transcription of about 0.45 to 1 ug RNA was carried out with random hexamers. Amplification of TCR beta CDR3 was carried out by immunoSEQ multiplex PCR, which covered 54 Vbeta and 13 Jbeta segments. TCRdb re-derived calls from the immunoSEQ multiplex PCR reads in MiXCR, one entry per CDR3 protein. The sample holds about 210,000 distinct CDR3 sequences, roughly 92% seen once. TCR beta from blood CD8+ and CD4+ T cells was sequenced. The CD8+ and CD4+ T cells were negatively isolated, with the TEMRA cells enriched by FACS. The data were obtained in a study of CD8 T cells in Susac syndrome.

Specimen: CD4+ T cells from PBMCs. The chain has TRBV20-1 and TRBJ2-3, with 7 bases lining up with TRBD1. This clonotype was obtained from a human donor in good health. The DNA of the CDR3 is TGCAGTGCTAGTTTAGGGGGCAGCTCAGATACGCAGTATTTT. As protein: CSASLGGSSDTQYF.